This T cell receptor beta chain was sequenced during a study of blood T cell repertoires in COVID-19. CDR3 length equals 17 residues. Germline loops: CDR1 MDHEN, CDR2 SYDVKM. In regard to this clone: One junction end does not reproduce the germline sequence, and a read error may be involved.

Participants' reported clinical history set cohort assignment. Cohort 3 donors were reported recovered after two negative PCRs, clearance, or symptom resolution. The table came from immunoSEQ multiplex PCR; TCRdb's copy has only in-frame clones and leaves some out. The sample lists about 280,000 clones; just under 90% were seen once. The receptor comes from a woman in her sixties who had recovered from COVID-19. The rearrangement uses TRBV28 and TRBJ2-5; TRBD2 matches at 11 bases. Source material: PBMCs or T cells enriched from blood (not recorded which). CDR3 nucleotides: TGTGCCAGCAGGTTATCTTTACTAGCGGGAGTCAGAGAGACCCAGTACTTC. It specifies CASRLSLLAGVRETQYF.